This TCR beta chain was sequenced during a study of identical twins. Broader study findings: Weaker excess sharing between twins was seen in beta out-of-frame sequences. Low generation-probability sequences were in excess among twin-shared out-of-frame alpha sequences.

Through template switching, a universal primer site was introduced, and the cDNA contained unique molecular identifiers. MiXCR was run by TCRdb on the 5' RACE reads, yielding one entry per CDR3 protein. Counted here are some 710,000 distinct CDR3 sequences, 6.1% occurring once; the ten biggest clones make up roughly 1.8%. In its sample, this clonotype was seen many times. Its antigen remains unidentified. The CDR3 spans 16 residues. CDR1 and CDR2 (germline): SQVTM, ANQGSEA. After removal of 7 bases from V and 1 base from J, the junction contained 12 bases not matched to a gene. The sequence was obtained from a man aged 18 to 29 in good health. The gene calls are TRBV29-1 and TRBJ2-3, with TRBD1 identical over 9 bases. Sequencing used naive T cells sorted from blood. CDR3 nucleotides: TGCAGCGCCGTAAAACAGGGGGCGCGACGCACAGATACGCAGTATTTT. It codes for CSAVKQGARRTDTQYF.